The 18 T cell receptor beta chains below come from one sample, sequenced in a study of blood T cell repertoires in COVID-19. TCRdb keeps only in-frame clones here, not all; method: immunoSEQ multiplex PCR. The repertoire includes about 160,000 clones, over 60% of them detected once, and less than 9.5% sits in the top ten. Sequences were obtained from peripheral blood. These receptors were obtained from a man between 60 and 70 years old with acute or convalescent COVID-19.

The CDR3 here is CASSLYGSAQGSGETQYF. CDR3 in DNA: TGTGCCAGCAGCTTATACGGTAGCGCTCAGGGGTCGGGAGAGACCCAGTACTTC. The J gene is TRBJ2-5, the V gene TRBV7-3; a possible D gene is TRBD1 (6 bases). Trimming took off 2 bases at V and 4 bases at J, with 23 bases between the two ends. Germline lookup yields CDR1 SGHTA and CDR2 FQGTGA. The CDR3 consists of 18 residues.

This clone was seen a few times. The V gene is TRBV7-2, the J gene TRBJ1-2, with TRBD1 as a possible D gene (6 bases). V was pared by 4 bases and J by 2 bases, with 14 bases between. The CDR3 loop spans 15 amino acids. Germline V gives CDR1 SGHTA, CDR2 FQGNSA. The CDR3 bases are TGTGCCAGCAGCTATTCGGGACACCGAAACTATGGCTACACCTTC. As protein: CASSYSGHRNYGYTF.

V and J are TRBV5-8 and TRBJ1-4; TRBD1 agrees at 10 bases. This CDR3 has 15 amino acids. Germline V lookup: CDR1 SGHTS, CDR2 YDEGEE. V lost 2 bases and J lost 8; bases outside the gene matches: 6. The CDR3 sequence: CASSFLGGQGEKLFF. The CDR3 DNA reads TGTGCCAGCAGCTTTTTAGGGGGACAGGGGGAAAAACTGTTTTTT.

The CDR3 spells CASSPLGGDVGYTF. The CDR3 DNA reads as TGTGCCAGCAGCCCTTTAGGGGGGGACGTTGGCTACACCTTC. The V gene is TRBV6-6, the J gene TRBJ1-2, with D possibly TRBD1 on 6 matching bases. CDR1 is MNHNY, CDR2 SVGAGI, per germline (reference sequence). The CDR3 consists of 14 residues. Trimming cost V 6 bases and J 7 bases, with 18 bases left between them.

This chain links TRBV12-3 or TRBV12-4 with TRBJ2-7; D remains ambiguous. V was trimmed by 9 bases and J by 1 base, leaving 10 bases between them. The CDR3 sequence is 12 residues long. CDR3: CASRDGSYEQYF. In nucleotides, the CDR3 is TGTGCCAGTCGTGACGGGTCCTACGAGCAGTACTTC.

The chain couples TRBV7-3 to TRBJ2-2; D unclear. This CDR3 has 13 amino acids. V lost 4 bases and J 5 bases, leaving 8 bases between the germline ends. Germline V gives CDR1 SGHTA, CDR2 FQGTGA. CDR3 sequence: CASSSQVTGELFF. The CDR3 DNA follows: TGTGCCAGCAGCTCTCAGGTTACCGGGGAGCTGTTTTTT.

The CDR3 protein is CATSDLTGSADTQYF. The CDR3 bases are TGTGCCACCAGTGATTTAACAGGGTCGGCAGATACGCAGTATTTT. V and J are TRBV24-1 and TRBJ2-3, with TRBD1 as a possible D gene (6 bases). This CDR3 region has 15 residues. V dropped 1 base and J dropped 4 bases, with 11 bases sitting between them. CDR1 is KGHDR, CDR2 SFDVKD, per germline.

The CDR3 loop is CATSDFSYGYTF. CDR3 bases: TGTGCCACCAGTGATTTCTCCTATGGCTACACCTTC. The J gene is TRBJ1-2, the V gene TRBV24-1; D gene uncertain. Trimming took off 1 base at V and 4 bases at J, with 3 bases between the two ends. The length of the CDR3 is 12 residues. Germline CDR1 is KGHDR and CDR2 is SFDVKD.

The chain is built from TRBV4-2 and TRBJ1-6; D gene unclear. V was shortened by 0 bases and J by 13 bases, with 13 bases between the two germline ends. Germline assignment: CDR1 LGHNA and CDR2 YNFKEQ. The CDR3 runs to 14 residues. The CDR3 spells CASSQDIALWPLHF. CDR3 DNA sequence: TGTGCCAGCAGCCAAGATATAGCCCTCTGGCCCCTCCACTTT.

The rearrangement joins TRBV19 to TRBJ1-2; D perhaps matches TRBD1 (6 bases). Germline V CDR1 and CDR2: LNHDA, SQIVND (reference sequence). The CDR3 has 16 amino acids. V was shortened by 4 bases and J by 2 bases, with 17 bases between the two germline ends. The CDR3 DNA follows: TGTGCCAGTAGTAGCCTCGGACAGATGATAAACTATGGCTACACCTTC. Its protein product is CASSSLGQMINYGYTF. The full variable domain, in which reference TRBV19 and TRBJ1-2 provide the parts outside the CDR3, is DGGITQSPKYLFRKEGQNVTLSCEQNLNHDAMYWYRQDPGQGLRLIYYSQIVNDFQKGDIAEGYSVSREKKESFPLTVTSAQKNPTAFYLCASSSLGQMINYGYTFGSGTRLTVV.

The rearrangement joins TRBV30 to TRBJ1-4, with 9 bases aligning to TRBD1. The V and J ends lost 3 bases and 8 bases, in that order; junction bases with no gene match: 13. This CDR3 is built from 16 residues. Germline-derived CDR1 and CDR2 are GTSNPN and SVGIG (reference sequence). CDR3 bases: TGTGCCTGGAGCCCGGACAGGGGAGGGCCGCTAGAAAAACTGTTTTTT. It yields the protein CAWSPDRGGPLEKLFF.

This clone was seen more than once but under ten times. This chain joins TRBV18 and TRBJ1-6; D is uncertain. Germline V gene data show CDR1 as KGHSH and CDR2 as LQKENI. CDR3 length: 14 residues. Trimming shortened V by 6 bases and J by 0 bases, and 6 bases separated the two germline ends. The CDR3 DNA reads TGTGCCAGCTCCCCTCGCTCCTATAATTCACCCCTCCACTTT. Translation gives CASSPRSYNSPLHF.

The chain employs TRBV7-8 and TRBJ1-2; 9 nucleotides agree with TRBD1. CDR1 and CDR2 from the germline V gene are SGHVS and FQNEAQ. The CDR3 totals 17 residues. After removal of 1 base from V and 4 bases from J, the junction contained 10 bases not matched to a gene. CDR3 sequence: CASSLGRGRDRVYGYTF. CDR3 bases: TGTGCCAGCAGCTTAGGGAGGGGCCGGGACAGGGTCTATGGCTACACCTTC.

The table lists this clone with a count of one. The chain combines TRBV27 with TRBJ1-3; D is perhaps TRBD1 (6 bases). Germline V gene data show CDR1 as MNHEY and CDR2 as SMNVEV (reference sequence). The CDR3 runs 19 residues. Trimming left V 0 bases short and J 0 bases short, with 18 bases between. CDR3 region: CASSLSGEGVWISGNTIYF. The CDR3, as DNA: TGTGCCAGCAGTTTATCAGGGGAGGGGGTCTGGATCTCTGGAAACACCATATATTTT.

This chain connects TRBV27 to TRBJ2-7; the match to TRBD1 covers 8 bases. Germline assignment: CDR1 MNHEY and CDR2 SMNVEV (reference sequence). The trim removed 5 bases at V and 6 bases at J, leaving 12 bases unmatched. The CDR3 covers 15 residues. The CDR3 region is CASSRRTGQAIEQYF. CDR3 in DNA: TGTGCCAGCAGTAGGCGGACAGGGCAGGCGATCGAGCAGTACTTC.

The V and J genes are TRBV4-3 and TRBJ1-4; D is unclear. Germline V CDR1 and CDR2: LGHNA, YSLEER. Trimming took 2 bases from V and 5 from J, leaving 21 bases between them. The CDR3 runs to 18 residues. This CDR3 reads CASSQNRPPGEGNEKLFF. The DNA of the CDR3 is TGCGCCAGCAGCCAAAACCGCCCCCCCGGGGAAGGAAATGAAAAACTGTTTTTT.

CDR3 bases: TGTGCCAGCAGCTTGGATATTTCGGGGGAGTCCACTGAAGCTTTCTTT. It is translated as CASSLDISGESTEAFF. V usage is TRBV5-6 and J usage is TRBJ1-1; D might be TRBD1 (5 bases). Trimming stripped 0 bases from V and 4 bases from J, with 16 bases between. The CDR3 contains 16 residues. Germline-derived CDR1 and CDR2 are SGHDT and YYEEEE.

The genes are TRBV5-1 and TRBJ1-3, with 10 bases identical to TRBD1. Germline trimming cut 0 bases from V and 4 bases from J; bases unmatched to any gene: 1. CDR1 and CDR2 (germline): SGHRS, YFSETQ. The CDR3 runs 15 residues. CDR3 sequence reads: CASSLGQGAGNTIYF. CDR3 in DNA: TGCGCCAGCAGCTTGGGACAGGGGGCCGGAAACACCATATATTTT.